This T cell receptor beta chain was sequenced for a study of blood T cell repertoires in COVID-19. Study in general: COVID-19 samples, acute and convalescent, were from the United States, Italy and Spain. From T cells, B-cell-depleted T cells, or PBMCs came the material, which was cDNA or gDNA.

Original data processing: Amplifying reference gene primers gave estimates of nucleated cell counts. TCRdb's copy holds only in-frame clones and misses some; the assay was immunoSEQ multiplex PCR. V, J and clone size were drawn from that table, and D and trimming were deduced from the DNA. The sample records tens of thousands of clones, around 85% being singletons. The material sequenced was peripheral blood. This receptor was taken from a human donor in a cohort sampled during active COVID-19.

The CDR3 here is CASSWGGRVNGEQYF. In DNA form, the CDR3 reads TGTGCCAGCAGCTGGGGGGGACGGGTGAATGGGGAGCAGTACTTC. This rearrangement joins TRBV5-8 to TRBJ2-7, with 7 bases aligning to TRBD2. CDR1 and CDR2 (germline): SGHTS, YDEGEE. The length of the CDR3 is 15 residues. V gave up 3 bases and J gave up 7 bases; unmatched junction bases: 13. The full variable domain, its missing parts supplied by reference TRBV5-8 and TRBJ2-7, is EAGVTQSPTHLIKTRGQQATLRCSPISGHTSVYWYQQALGLGLQFLLWYDEGEERNRGNFPPRFSGRQFPNYSSELNVNALELEDSALYLCASSWGGRVNGEQYFGPGTRLTVT.